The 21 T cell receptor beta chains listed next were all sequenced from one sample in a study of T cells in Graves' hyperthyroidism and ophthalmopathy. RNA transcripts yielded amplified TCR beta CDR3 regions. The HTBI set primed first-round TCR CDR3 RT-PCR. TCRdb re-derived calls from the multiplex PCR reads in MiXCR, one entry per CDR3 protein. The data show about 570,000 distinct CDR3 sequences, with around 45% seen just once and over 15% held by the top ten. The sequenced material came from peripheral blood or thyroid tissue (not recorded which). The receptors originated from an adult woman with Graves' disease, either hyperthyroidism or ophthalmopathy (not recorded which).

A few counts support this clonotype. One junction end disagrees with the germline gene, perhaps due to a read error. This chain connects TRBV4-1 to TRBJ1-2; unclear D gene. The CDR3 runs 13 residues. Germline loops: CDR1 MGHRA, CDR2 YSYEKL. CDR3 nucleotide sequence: TGCGCCAGCAGCCATTTGTATGCGAGTGGCTGCACCTTC. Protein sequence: CASSHLYASGCTF.

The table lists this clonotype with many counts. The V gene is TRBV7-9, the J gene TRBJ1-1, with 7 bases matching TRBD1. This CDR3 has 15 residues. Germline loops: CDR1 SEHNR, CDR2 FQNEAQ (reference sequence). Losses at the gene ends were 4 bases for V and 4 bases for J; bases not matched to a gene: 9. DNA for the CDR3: TGTGCCAGCAGCTCTAGGACAGGCCGGGGCACTGAAGCTTTCTTT. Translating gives CASSSRTGRGTEAFF.

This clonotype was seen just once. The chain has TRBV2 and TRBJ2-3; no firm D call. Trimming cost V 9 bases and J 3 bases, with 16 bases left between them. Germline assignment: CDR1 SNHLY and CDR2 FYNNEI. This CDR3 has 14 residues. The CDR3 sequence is CASSRTDLTDTQYF. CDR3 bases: TGTGCCAGTTCAAGGACGGATCTTACAGATACGCAGTATTTT.

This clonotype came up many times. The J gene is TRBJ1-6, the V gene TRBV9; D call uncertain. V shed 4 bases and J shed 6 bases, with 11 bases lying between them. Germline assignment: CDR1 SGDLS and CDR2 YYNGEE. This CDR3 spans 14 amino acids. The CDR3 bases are TGTGCCAGCAGCCAAGGACCGCTTAATTCACCCCTCCACTTT. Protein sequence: CASSQGPLNSPLHF.

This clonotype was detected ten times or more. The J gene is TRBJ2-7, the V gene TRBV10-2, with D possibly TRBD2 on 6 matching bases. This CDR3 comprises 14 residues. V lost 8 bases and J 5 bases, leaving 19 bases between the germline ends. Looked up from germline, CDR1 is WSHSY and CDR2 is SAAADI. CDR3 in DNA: TGCGCCAGCCAACCCTTAGCGGAGGAAGACGAGCAGTACTTC. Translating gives CASQPLAEEDEQYF.

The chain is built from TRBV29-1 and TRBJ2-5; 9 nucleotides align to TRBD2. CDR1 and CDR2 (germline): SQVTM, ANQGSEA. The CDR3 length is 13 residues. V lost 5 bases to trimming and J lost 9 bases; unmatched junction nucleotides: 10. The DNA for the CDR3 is TGCAGCGTTCTGGCGGGAGGGTCCTCGTCCCAGTACTTC. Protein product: CSVLAGGSSSQYF.

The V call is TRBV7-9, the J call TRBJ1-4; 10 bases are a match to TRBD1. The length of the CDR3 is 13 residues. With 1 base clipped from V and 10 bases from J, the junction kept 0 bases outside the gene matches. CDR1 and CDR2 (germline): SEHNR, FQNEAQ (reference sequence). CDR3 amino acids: CASSLGQGAKLFF. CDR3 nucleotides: TGTGCCAGCAGCTTAGGACAGGGGGCAAAACTGTTTTTT.

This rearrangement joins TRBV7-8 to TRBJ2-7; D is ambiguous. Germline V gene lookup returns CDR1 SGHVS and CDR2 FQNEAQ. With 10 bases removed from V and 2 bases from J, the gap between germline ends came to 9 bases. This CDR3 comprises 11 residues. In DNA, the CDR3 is TGTGCCATCATCTCCGCCTACGAGCAGTACTTC. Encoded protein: CAIISAYEQYF.

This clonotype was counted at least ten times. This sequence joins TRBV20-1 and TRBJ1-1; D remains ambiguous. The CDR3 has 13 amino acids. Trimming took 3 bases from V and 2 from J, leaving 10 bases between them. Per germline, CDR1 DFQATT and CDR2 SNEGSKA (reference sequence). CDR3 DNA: TGCAGTGCTAGGGCCCCGACTAACACTGAAGCTTTCTTT. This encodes CSARAPTNTEAFF.

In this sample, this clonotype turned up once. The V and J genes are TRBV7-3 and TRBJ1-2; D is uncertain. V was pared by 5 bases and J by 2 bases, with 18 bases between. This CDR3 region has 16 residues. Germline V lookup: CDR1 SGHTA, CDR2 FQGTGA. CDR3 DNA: TGTGCCAGCAGCGGAGCTCGCCAGGACGTGAACTATGGCTACACCTTC. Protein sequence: CASSGARQDVNYGYTF. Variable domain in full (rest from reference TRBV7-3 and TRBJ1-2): GAGVSQTPSNKVTEKGKYVELRCDPISGHTALYWYRQSLGQGPEFLIYFQGTGAADDSGLPNDRFFAVRPEGSVSTLKIQRTERGDSAVYLCASSGARQDVNYGYTFGSGTRLTVV.

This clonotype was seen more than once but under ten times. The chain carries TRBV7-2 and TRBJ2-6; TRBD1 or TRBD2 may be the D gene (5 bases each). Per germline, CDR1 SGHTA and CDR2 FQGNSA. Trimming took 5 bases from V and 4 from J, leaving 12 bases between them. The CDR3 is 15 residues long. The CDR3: CASSTEGKGANVLTF. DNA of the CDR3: TGTGCCAGCAGCACCGAGGGGAAGGGGGCCAACGTCCTGACTTTC.

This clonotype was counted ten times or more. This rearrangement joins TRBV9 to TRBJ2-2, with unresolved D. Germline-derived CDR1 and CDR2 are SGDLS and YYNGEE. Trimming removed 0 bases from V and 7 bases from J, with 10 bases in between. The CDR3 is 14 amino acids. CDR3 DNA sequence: TGTGCCAGCAGCGTAGGAAGGTTCCACGGGGAGCTGTTTTTT. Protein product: CASSVGRFHGELFF.

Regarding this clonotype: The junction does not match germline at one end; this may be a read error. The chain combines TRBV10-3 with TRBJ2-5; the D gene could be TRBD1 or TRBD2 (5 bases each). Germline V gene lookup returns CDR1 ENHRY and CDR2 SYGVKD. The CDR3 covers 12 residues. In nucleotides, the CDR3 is TGTGCCCCAAAGAGCGGACAAGAGACCCAGTGCTTC. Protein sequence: CAPKSGQETQCF.

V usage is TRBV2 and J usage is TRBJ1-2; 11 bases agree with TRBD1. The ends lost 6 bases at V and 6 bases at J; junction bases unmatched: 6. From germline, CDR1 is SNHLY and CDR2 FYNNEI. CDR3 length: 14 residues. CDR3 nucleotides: TGTGCCAGCAGGTCGGGACAGGGGGTCGATGGCTACACCTTC. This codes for CASRSGQGVDGYTF.

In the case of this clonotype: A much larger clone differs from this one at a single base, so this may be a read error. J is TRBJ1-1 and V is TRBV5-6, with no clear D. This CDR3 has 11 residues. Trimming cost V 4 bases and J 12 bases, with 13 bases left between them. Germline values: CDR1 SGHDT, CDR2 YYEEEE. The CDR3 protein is CASSLDRLTFF. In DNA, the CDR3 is TGTGCCAGCAGCCTGGACCGCTTGACTTTCTTT.

The CDR3: CATSDADTRTYNEQYF. The DNA for the CDR3 is TGTGCCACCAGTGATGCCGACACACGAACCTACAACGAGCAGTACTTC. The gene calls are TRBV24-1 and TRBJ2-7; D not certain. The CDR3 runs to 16 residues. With 3 bases removed from V and 5 bases from J, the gap between germline ends came to 19 bases. Germline assignment: CDR1 KGHDR and CDR2 SFDVKD.

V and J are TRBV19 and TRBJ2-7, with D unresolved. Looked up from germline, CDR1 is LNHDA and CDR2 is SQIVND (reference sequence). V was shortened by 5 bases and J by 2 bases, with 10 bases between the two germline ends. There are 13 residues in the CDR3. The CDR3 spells CASSRQQTYEQYF. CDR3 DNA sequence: TGTGCCAGTAGTCGGCAGCAAACCTACGAGCAGTACTTC.

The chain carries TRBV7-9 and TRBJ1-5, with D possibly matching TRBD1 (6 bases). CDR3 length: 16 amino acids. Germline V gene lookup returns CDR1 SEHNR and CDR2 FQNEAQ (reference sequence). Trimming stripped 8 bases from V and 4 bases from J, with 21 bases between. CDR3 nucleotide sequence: TGTGCCAGCGGCACCTCATCAGGGGTCGAGAATCAGCCCCAGCATTTT. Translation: CASGTSSGVENQPQHF.

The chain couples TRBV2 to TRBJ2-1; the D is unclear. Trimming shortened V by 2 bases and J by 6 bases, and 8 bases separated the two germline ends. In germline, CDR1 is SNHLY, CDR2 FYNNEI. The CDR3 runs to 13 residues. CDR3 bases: TGTGCCAGCAGTGAATTTGGTAGCAATGAGCAGTTCTTC. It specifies CASSEFGSNEQFF. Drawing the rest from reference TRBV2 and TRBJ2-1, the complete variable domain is EPEVTQTPSHQVTQMGQEVILRCVPISNHLYFYWYRQILGQKVEFLVSFYNNEISEKSEIFDDQFSVERPDGSNFTLKIRSTKLEDSAMYFCASSEFGSNEQFFGPGTRLTVL.

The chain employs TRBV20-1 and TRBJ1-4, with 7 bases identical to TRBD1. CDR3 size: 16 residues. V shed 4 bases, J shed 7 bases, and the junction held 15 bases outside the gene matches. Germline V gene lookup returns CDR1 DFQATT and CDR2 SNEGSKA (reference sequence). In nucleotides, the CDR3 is TGCAGTGCTACCGACCGGGACAGACGGGGTGGTGAAAAACTGTTTTTT. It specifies CSATDRDRRGGEKLFF.

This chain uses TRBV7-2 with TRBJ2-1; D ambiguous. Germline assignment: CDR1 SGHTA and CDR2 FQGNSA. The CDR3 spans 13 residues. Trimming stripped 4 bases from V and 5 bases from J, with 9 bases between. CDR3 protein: CASSSRRDNEQFF. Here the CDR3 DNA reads TGTGCCAGCAGCTCCCGACGGGACAATGAGCAGTTCTTC.